This TCR beta chain is from a study of immune evolution from preneoplasia to lung adenocarcinoma. To note about this clone: Its antigen remains unknown.

Study conclusions and caveats: Normal lung had the highest top T cell clone frequencies.

Patients had resection in Japan or China between the mid-2010s and the late 2010s. Two lung cancer pathologists independently confirmed each histologic diagnosis. Produced via immunoSEQ multiplex PCR; TCRdb's table is partial and in-frame only. The data contain 2,600 or so clones, approximately 40% of them seen just once; the ten biggest clones take up around 17%. Germline CDR1 SEHNR, CDR2 FQNEAQ (reference sequence). Between the trimmed V and J ends, which lost 7 bases and 2 bases, there was a span of 13 bases. CDR3 length equals 14 residues. This clonotype was sampled from a person aged 60-80 years with lung adenocarcinoma. The rearrangement uses TRBV7-9 and TRBJ2-3; the D gene is possibly TRBD1 (6 bases). The sample taken for sequencing was FFPE adjacent normal lung tissue. CDR3 amino acids: CASTISGVTDTQYF. CDR3 DNA: TGTGCCAGCACTATCTCAGGGGTCACAGATACGCAGTATTTT.